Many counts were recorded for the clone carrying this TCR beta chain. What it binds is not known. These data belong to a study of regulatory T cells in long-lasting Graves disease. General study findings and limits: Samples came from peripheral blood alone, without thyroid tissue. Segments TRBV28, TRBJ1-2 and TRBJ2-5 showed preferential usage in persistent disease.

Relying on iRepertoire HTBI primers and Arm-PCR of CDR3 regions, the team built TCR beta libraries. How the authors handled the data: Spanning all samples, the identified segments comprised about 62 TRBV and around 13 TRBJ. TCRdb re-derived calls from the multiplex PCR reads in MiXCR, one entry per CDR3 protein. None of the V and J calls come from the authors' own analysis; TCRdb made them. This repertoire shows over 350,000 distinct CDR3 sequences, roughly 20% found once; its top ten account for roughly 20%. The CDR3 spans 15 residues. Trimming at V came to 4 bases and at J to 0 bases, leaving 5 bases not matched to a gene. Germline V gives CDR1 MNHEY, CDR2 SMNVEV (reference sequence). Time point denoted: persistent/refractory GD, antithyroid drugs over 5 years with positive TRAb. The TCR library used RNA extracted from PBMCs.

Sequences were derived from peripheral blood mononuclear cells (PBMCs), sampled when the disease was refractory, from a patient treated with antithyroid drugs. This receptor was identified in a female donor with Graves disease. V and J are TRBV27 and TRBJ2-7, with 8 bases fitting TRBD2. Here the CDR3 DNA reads TGTGCCAGCAGTTCGACTAGCGTGAGCTCCTACGAGCAGTACTTC. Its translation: CASSSTSVSSYEQYF.